A single sample gave rise to the 32 T cell receptor beta chains below, sequenced in a study of quantifying T cell responses using KT2 cells. Study-wide context: RNA was reverse transcribed with TCR alpha and beta constant-region primers.

Each cDNA got a UMI-containing oligo ligated at its 3' end. First-round PCR used around 4 cycles and beta primers RC1.1 and RC1.2 covering TRBC1 and TRBC2. TCRdb reprocessed the UMI-ligation and nested PCR reads via MiXCR and lists one record per CDR3 protein. The sample yields over 35,000 distinct CDR3 sequences, approximately 17% seen once. The specimen sequenced was PBMCs spiked with cells of the T cell clone KT2. These receptor sequences come from a human donor.

V gene TRBV11-2 combines with J gene TRBJ1-5, with unresolved D. CDR3 size: 14 residues. Per the germline V gene, CDR1 is SGHAT and CDR2 is FQNNGV. The V end lost 1 base, the J end lost 0 bases, and 4 bases lay between the germline ends. CDR3 bases: TGTGCCAGCAGCTTAGGGGTTAGCAATCAGCCCCAGCATTTT. The encoded protein is CASSLGVSNQPQHF. Full variable domain (missing parts from reference TRBV11-2 and TRBJ1-5): EAGVAQSPRYKIIEKRQSVAFWCNPISGHATLYWYQQILGQGPKLLIQFQNNGVVDDSQLPKDRFSAERLKGVDSTLKIQPAKLEDSAVYLCASSLGVSNQPQHFGDGTRLSIL.

This clonotype showed up many times. J is TRBJ1-1 and V is TRBV27; D possibly corresponds to TRBD1 (5 bases). Germline V gives CDR1 MNHEY, CDR2 SMNVEV (reference sequence). Trimming shortened V by 8 bases and J by 6 bases, and 16 bases separated the two germline ends. The CDR3 spans 13 residues. CDR3 amino acids: CASRDGGGPEAFF. The CDR3 nucleotides read TGTGCCAGCCGCGACGGGGGAGGTCCTGAAGCTTTCTTT.

V gene TRBV12-3 or TRBV12-4 combines with J gene TRBJ2-3, with 7 nucleotides matching TRBD1. The trim removed 5 bases at V and 0 bases at J, leaving 5 bases unmatched. This CDR3 is built from 15 residues. CDR3 DNA sequence: TGTGCCAGCAGTAGAGGGGGCACCAGCACAGATACGCAGTATTTT. Protein product: CASSRGGTSTDTQYF.

This clonotype has just a few counts. The chain is built from TRBV6-5 and TRBJ1-1; 7 bases match TRBD1. The CDR3 spans 13 residues. CDR1 is MNHEY and CDR2 is SVGAGI in the germline V gene. Trimming at V came to 7 bases and at J to 4 bases, leaving 6 bases not matched to a gene. The CDR3 reads CASIKQGITEAFF. The DNA of the CDR3 is TGTGCCAGCATCAAACAGGGGATCACTGAAGCTTTCTTT.

The rearrangement joins TRBV7-9 to TRBJ2-3; 7 nucleotides align to TRBD2. The germline V gene encodes CDR1 SEHNR and CDR2 FQNEAQ (reference sequence). Trimming removed 5 bases from V and 3 bases from J; junction bases left unmatched: 5. CDR3 length equals 14 residues. The CDR3 loop is CASSASGKTDTQYF. The CDR3 DNA is TGTGCCAGCAGCGCTAGCGGAAAAACAGATACGCAGTATTTT.

The CDR3 loop reads CASRRLPLFDYGYTF. In DNA, the CDR3 is TGTGCCAGCAGACGTTTGCCTTTATTCGACTATGGCTACACCTTC. J is TRBJ1-2 and V is TRBV2; D is ambiguous. Germline V gene data show CDR1 as SNHLY and CDR2 as FYNNEI. Trimming removed 6 bases from V and 3 bases from J, with 17 bases in between. The CDR3 is 15 amino acids.

This clonotype was detected ten times or more. This sequence joins TRBV4-2 and TRBJ2-3; D is unclear. The germline V gene encodes CDR1 LGHNA and CDR2 YNFKEQ. Trimming left V 6 bases short and J 1 base short, with 11 bases between. The CDR3 runs 14 residues. CDR3 sequence (DNA): TGTGCCAGCAGTCAGGATCTCGGCACAGATACGCAGTATTTT. Translating gives CASSQDLGTDTQYF.

The chain is built from TRBV5-6 and TRBJ2-6; no clear D gene. The germline V gene has CDR1 SGHDT and CDR2 YYEEEE. V lost 0 bases and J 0 bases, leaving 7 bases between the germline ends. The CDR3 length is 16 residues. The chain's CDR3 is CASSLALGSGANVLTF. CDR3 coding DNA: TGTGCCAGCAGCTTGGCTCTTGGCTCTGGGGCCAACGTCCTGACTTTC.

Only a few counts were recorded for this clonotype. The V and J genes are TRBV18 and TRBJ2-1; a possible D gene is TRBD2 (6 bases). V was clipped by 3 bases and J by 8 bases, with 8 bases between them. Germline loops: CDR1 KGHSH, CDR2 LQKENI. This CDR3 is 12 amino acids long. CDR3 nucleotides: TGTGCCAGCTCACCCAGGGAGGATGAGCAGTTCTTC. Translated: CASSPREDEQFF.

The gene calls are TRBV14 and TRBJ2-2, with D unclear. Germline V CDR1 and CDR2: SGHDN, FVKESK. The CDR3 extends over 14 amino acids. The V end was cut by 0 bases, the J end by 0 bases, with 2 bases between. The CDR3 region has the DNA TGTGCCAGCAGCCAAGAAGCGAACACCGGGGAGCTGTTTTTT. Translated, it gives CASSQEANTGELFF.

The chain uses TRBV2 and TRBJ2-1; 10 bases line up with TRBD1. The CDR3 covers 18 residues. Germline V gene data show CDR1 as SNHLY and CDR2 as FYNNEI. Trimming at V came to 6 bases and at J to 10 bases, leaving 21 bases not matched to a gene. The CDR3 region is CASSQGQGLRAGDVEQFF. The CDR3 nucleotides read TGTGCCAGCAGCCAGGGACAGGGGTTAAGGGCCGGGGACGTAGAGCAGTTCTTC. Looking up the rest from reference TRBV2 and TRBJ2-1 gives the full variable domain: EPEVTQTPSHQVTQMGQEVILRCVPISNHLYFYWYRQILGQKVEFLVSFYNNEISEKSEIFDDQFSVERPDGSNFTLKIRSTKLEDSAMYFCASSQGQGLRAGDVEQFFGPGTRLTVL.

The chain has TRBV9 and TRBJ2-1, with 7 bases identical to TRBD1. Trimming cost V 0 bases and J 8 bases; bases outside gene matches: 8. In germline, CDR1 is SGDLS, CDR2 YYNGEE. The CDR3 contains 15 residues. The CDR3 here is CASSVGDRDIDEQFF. The CDR3, as DNA: TGTGCCAGCAGCGTAGGCGACAGGGATATAGATGAGCAGTTCTTC.

The chain combines TRBV6-6 with TRBJ1-1, with unresolved D. The ends were cut back, 5 bases at V and 2 bases at J, with 12 bases in the middle. This CDR3 comprises 14 residues. Germline values: CDR1 MNHNY, CDR2 SVGAGI (reference sequence). CDR3 residues: CASSKAPRNTEAFF. The DNA of the CDR3 is TGTGCCAGCAGTAAAGCCCCCAGAAACACTGAAGCTTTCTTT.

This clonotype was counted many times. The chain uses TRBV13 and TRBJ2-1; D remains unclear. This CDR3 comprises 13 residues. V gave up 5 bases and J gave up 7 bases, with 12 bases separating them. The germline CDR1 and CDR2 sequences are PRHDT and FYEKMQ (reference sequence). The CDR3 reads CASSVSPGNEQFF. CDR3 DNA: TGTGCCAGCAGCGTTAGTCCCGGGAATGAGCAGTTCTTC. The entire variable domain, with the rest obtained from reference TRBV13 and TRBJ2-1, is as follows: AAGVIQSPRHLIKEKRETATLKCYPIPRHDTVYWYQQGPGQDPQFLISFYEKMQSDKGSIPDRFSAQQFSDYHSELNMSSLELGDSALYFCASSVSPGNEQFFGPGTRLTVL.

This clonotype was seen only a few times. The V and J genes are TRBV5-8 and TRBJ1-2, with a weak D call TRBD1 (5 bases). The CDR3 runs to 14 residues. CDR1 is SGHTS and CDR2 is YDEGEE in the germline V gene. The V end was cut by 1 base, the J end by 4 bases, with 11 bases between. The CDR3 DNA follows: TGTGCCAGCAGCTTGTTCCAGGGTGCCTATGGCTACACCTTC. Translation gives CASSLFQGAYGYTF.

This clonotype was found a few times. The chain is built from TRBV20-1 and TRBJ1-6; a weak D match, TRBD1 (5 bases). With 0 bases removed from V and 6 bases from J, the gap between germline ends came to 18 bases. Germline assignment: CDR1 DFQATT and CDR2 SNEGSKA (reference sequence). The CDR3 spans 17 residues. CDR3 sequence: CSARDNTRGQGNSPLHF. DNA of the CDR3: TGCAGTGCTAGAGATAATACCCGAGGGCAGGGTAATTCACCCCTCCACTTT.

As to this clonotype: Being one base from a much bigger clone, this may be a read error. V usage is TRBV18 and J usage is TRBJ1-6; 7 bases are a match to TRBD1. Germline V lookup: CDR1 KGHSH, CDR2 LQKENI. The length of the CDR3 is 16 residues. DNA of the CDR3: TGTGACAGCTCATCGGACAGGCCGACGGGTAATTCACCCCTCCACTTT. Translating it yields CDSSSDRPTGNSPLHF.

This clonotype was recorded at least ten times. The rearrangement uses TRBV4-2 and TRBJ2-1; 9 bases line up with TRBD1. CDR1 is LGHNA, CDR2 YNFKEQ, per germline. This CDR3 has 15 residues. V was pared by 1 base and J by 6 bases, with 4 bases of the junction left unmatched. The CDR3 sequence: CASSQVGDRVNEQFF. The CDR3 DNA reads TGTGCCAGCAGCCAAGTAGGGGACAGGGTCAATGAGCAGTTCTTC.

The sample holds a few counts of this clonotype. The chain combines TRBV7-2 with TRBJ2-3; the D gene is possibly TRBD2 (7 bases). Germline CDR1 SGHTA, CDR2 FQGNSA. V lost 1 base and J 1 base, leaving 15 bases between the germline ends. The CDR3 has 17 residues. DNA of the CDR3: TGTGCCAGCAGCTTAGACCCGCGGGGGCCTGGCACAGATACGCAGTATTTT. Protein sequence: CASSLDPRGPGTDTQYF.

This sequence joins TRBV5-1 and TRBJ2-7; 7 bases align to TRBD2. Germline trimming cut 0 bases from V and 2 bases from J; bases unmatched to any gene: 2. CDR1 and CDR2 from the germline V gene are SGHRS and YFSETQ. This CDR3 region has 14 residues. CDR3 DNA: TGCGCCAGCAGCTTGGTGGCGGGAGCCTACGAGCAGTACTTC. It translates to CASSLVAGAYEQYF.

This clonotype was detected ten times or more. The V and J genes are TRBV15 and TRBJ1-5; TRBD1 matches 7 bases. Germline trimming cut 3 bases from V and 6 bases from J; bases unmatched to any gene: 8. The CDR3 runs to 15 residues. The germline V gene encodes CDR1 LNHNV and CDR2 YYDKDF (reference sequence). Here the CDR3 reads CATSSETGSTQPQHF. The CDR3 nucleotides read TGTGCCACCAGCAGCGAGACAGGGAGTACTCAGCCCCAGCATTTT.

The rearrangement uses TRBV25-1 and TRBJ2-7; a weak D match, TRBD2 (6 bases). The germline V and J ends were trimmed by 8 bases and 2 bases, with 10 bases remaining between them. Germline V gives CDR1 MGHDK, CDR2 SYGVNS. The CDR3 is 12 amino acids. CDR3 sequence (DNA): TGTGCCAGCGGTCGGGGGACCTACGAGCAGTACTTC. It encodes CASGRGTYEQYF.

Only a few counts were recorded for this clonotype. The chain is built from TRBV2 and TRBJ2-4, with 10 bases fitting TRBD1. Germline values: CDR1 SNHLY, CDR2 FYNNEI. This CDR3 is built from 13 residues. V dropped 4 bases and J dropped 8; count of bases not matched to a gene: 2. The CDR3 protein is CASSGGQGYIQYF. In DNA, the CDR3 is TGTGCCAGCAGTGGGGGACAGGGGTACATTCAGTACTTC.

The chain links TRBV20-1 to TRBJ2-3; 12 nucleotides align to TRBD2. V shed 6 bases, J shed 6 bases, and the junction held 7 bases outside the gene matches. The CDR3 totals 14 residues. Germline V gene sequence: CDR1 DFQATT, CDR2 SNEGSKA (reference sequence). The CDR3 is CSAKTSGRRDTQYF. CDR3 DNA: TGCAGTGCAAAGACTAGCGGGAGAAGGGATACGCAGTATTTT.

This clonotype was seen more than once but under ten times. The V and J genes are TRBV7-9 and TRBJ2-1, with 10 bases aligning to TRBD2. The length of the CDR3 is 18 residues. After removal of 2 bases from V and 2 bases from J, the junction contained 9 bases not matched to a gene. CDR1 and CDR2 (germline): SEHNR, FQNEAQ (reference sequence). For the CDR3, the DNA is TGTGCCAGCAGCTTAACTGGTCTAGCGGGAGAAACCTACAATGAGCAGTTCTTC. This codes for CASSLTGLAGETYNEQFF.

This clonotype was observed a few times. The gene calls are TRBV20-1 and TRBJ1-1, with 8 bases that match TRBD1. The CDR3 runs 14 residues. Germline V gene sequence: CDR1 DFQATT, CDR2 SNEGSKA (reference sequence). The V segment lost 6 bases and the J segment 3 bases; nucleotides outside the gene matches: 9. As DNA, the CDR3 is TGCAGTGCCCTGGACAGGGTAGGGGACACTGAAGCTTTCTTT. Translation: CSALDRVGDTEAFF.

In its sample, this clonotype was seen a few times. The V call is TRBV6-6, the J call TRBJ2-3; D gene uncertain. Germline lookup yields CDR1 MNHNY and CDR2 SVGAGI (reference sequence). The germline V and J ends were trimmed by 7 bases and 3 bases, with 20 bases remaining between them. The CDR3 consists of 16 residues. The CDR3 sequence is CASNPPGSSLTDTQYF. CDR3 coding DNA: TGTGCCAGCAACCCACCCGGATCCTCCTTGACAGATACGCAGTATTTT.

The gene calls are TRBV7-8 and TRBJ1-5; no clear D. The CDR3 runs to 16 residues. The germline V gene has CDR1 SGHVS and CDR2 FQNEAQ. Trimming left V 6 bases short and J 0 bases short, with 15 bases between. The CDR3 DNA reads TGTGCCAGCAGTCCGTCCGGGCAGTATAGCAATCAGCCCCAGCATTTT. Translated: CASSPSGQYSNQPQHF.

This clonotype was detected many times. This chain links TRBV20-1 with TRBJ2-1; 10 nucleotides agree with TRBD2. Germline-derived CDR1 and CDR2 are DFQATT and SNEGSKA (reference sequence). With V trimmed by 3 bases and J by 4 bases, 6 bases remained unmatched. The CDR3 spans 15 residues. CDR3 region: CSARSSGRPYNEQFF. In DNA, the CDR3 is TGCAGTGCTAGGTCTAGCGGGAGACCGTACAATGAGCAGTTCTTC.

This clonotype showed up just a few times. The J gene is TRBJ2-1, the V gene TRBV7-8; 11 positions agree with TRBD2. The CDR3 spans 19 residues. Germline lookup yields CDR1 SGHVS and CDR2 FQNEAQ. J was trimmed by 0 bases and V by 4 bases; bases with no gene match: 11. This chain's CDR3 is CASSSPSGGLLSSYNEQFF. The CDR3, as DNA: TGTGCCAGCAGCTCCCCTAGCGGGGGGTTACTGAGCTCCTACAATGAGCAGTTCTTC. The full variable domain, its missing parts supplied by reference TRBV7-8 and TRBJ2-1, is GAGVSQSPRYKVAKRGQDVALRCDPISGHVSLFWYQQALGQGPEFLTYFQNEAQLDKSGLPSDRFFAERPEGSVSTLKIQRTQQEDSAVYLCASSSPSGGLLSSYNEQFFGPGTRLTVL.

This clonotype was observed a few times. The J gene is TRBJ2-4, the V gene TRBV18; D gene ambiguous. CDR1 is KGHSH and CDR2 is LQKENI in the germline V gene. The CDR3 spans 15 residues. Trimming took 5 bases from V and 8 from J, leaving 19 bases between them. The CDR3 loop reads CASSKDGHDTHIQYF. In nucleotides, the CDR3 is TGTGCCAGCTCAAAAGACGGGCACGATACCCACATTCAGTACTTC.

The rearrangement joins TRBV18 to TRBJ1-1; a possible D gene is TRBD1 (5 bases). The CDR3 has 15 amino acids. CDR1 KGHSH and CDR2 LQKENI come from the germline V gene. Trimming shortened V by 2 bases and J by 1 base, and 11 bases separated the two germline ends. The CDR3 sequence is CASSPSSGSNTEAFF. Here the CDR3 DNA reads TGTGCCAGCTCACCATCTTCAGGGTCGAACACTGAAGCTTTCTTT.